These 11 T cell receptor beta chains were all obtained from the same sample, sequenced in a study of regulatory T cells in long-lasting Graves disease. Time point given: newly diagnosed GD, antithyroid drugs for less than 3 months. PBMC RNA was the source of the TCR library. CDR3 regions were amplified by Arm-PCR using iRepertoire HTBI primers to build TCR beta libraries. One entry per CDR3 protein, called by TCRdb with MiXCR from the multiplex PCR reads. The table shows roughly 420,000 distinct CDR3 sequences, with approximately 16% occurring only once. This same sample was also taken into another study, of T cells in Graves' hyperthyroidism and ophthalmopathy.

Sequencing was performed on peripheral blood mononuclear cells (PBMCs), taken at new diagnosis, from a patient treated with antithyroid drugs. The receptors shown here come from a woman in her twenties or thirties with Graves disease.

The chain employs TRBV12-3 or TRBV12-4 and TRBJ2-1, with TRBD2 identical over 13 bases. This CDR3 contains 15 residues. J was trimmed by 8 bases and V by 6 bases; bases with no gene match: 7. CDR3 nucleotides: TGTGCCAGCAGCCCGGGACTAGCGGGATTCGATGAGCAGTTCTTC. This encodes CASSPGLAGFDEQFF.

Note on this clonotype: A much more abundant neighbour one base away suggests this may be a read error. The chain joins TRBV11-2 to TRBJ2-7, with D possibly being TRBD2 (6 bases). Germline V lookup: CDR1 SGHAT, CDR2 FQNNGV. The length of the CDR3 is 13 residues. The DNA for the CDR3 is TGTGCCAGCAGCGTTGGGCTAGCTCGGGAGCGGTACTTC. Residues: CASSVGLARERYF.

This chain connects TRBV12-3 or TRBV12-4 to TRBJ1-1; TRBD1 agrees at 8 bases. Unmatched junction bases numbered 14, after V lost 6 bases and J lost 5 bases. The length of the CDR3 is 16 residues. As DNA, the CDR3 is TGTGCCAGCAGCCCCGGCAGGGGGCCGGGAAGAACTGAAGCTTTCTTT. It is translated as CASSPGRGPGRTEAFF.

This clonotype was picked up many times. The chain carries TRBV3-1 and TRBJ1-2; D ambiguous. V dropped 0 bases and J dropped 5 bases, with 10 bases sitting between them. The germline V gene encodes CDR1 LGHDT and CDR2 YNNKEL (reference sequence). This CDR3 contains 14 residues. CDR3 protein: CASSQEAGSYGYTF. In DNA form, the CDR3 reads TGTGCCAGCAGCCAAGAGGCAGGTAGTTATGGCTACACCTTC. The variable domain in full, with the rest retrieved from reference TRBV3-1 and TRBJ1-2, is DTAVSQTPKYLVTQMGNDKSIKCEQNLGHDTMYWYKQDSKKFLKIMFSYNNKELIINETVPNRFSPKSPDKAHLNLHINSLELGDSAVYFCASSQEAGSYGYTFGSGTRLTVV.

About this clonotype itself: A much more abundant neighbour one base away suggests this may be a read error. The V and J genes are TRBV28 and TRBJ1-1, with D unclear. This CDR3 comprises 14 residues. From germline, CDR1 is MDHEN and CDR2 SYDVKM. CDR3 protein: CPSSLSPPNTEAFF. CDR3 nucleotides: TGTCCCAGCAGTTTAAGTCCTCCTAACACTGAAGCTTTCTTT.

This clonotype came up many times. As DNA, the CDR3 is TGTGCCAGCAGTTACTCGAACAGGGGTCCGTACAATGAGCAGTTCTTC. Translated, it gives CASSYSNRGPYNEQFF. The rearrangement joins TRBV6-2 or TRBV6-3 to TRBJ2-1; 7 bases are shared with TRBD1. The CDR3 is 16 residues long. Germline values: CDR1 MNHEY, CDR2 SVGEGT. Losses at the gene ends were 0 bases for V and 4 bases for J; bases not matched to a gene: 6.

This clonotype has a count of ten or more. This chain connects TRBV2 to TRBJ1-2; the D gene is possibly TRBD1 (5 bases). The CDR3 contains 15 residues. Germline CDR1 SNHLY, CDR2 FYNNEI. Trimming took 3 bases from V and 1 from J, leaving 12 bases between them. CDR3 in DNA: TGTGCCAGCAGTGACCCGGGGGGGAATAACTATGGCTACACCTTC. Its protein product is CASSDPGGNNYGYTF.

As concerns this clonotype: A far larger clone differs by one base, so this is likely a read error. The chain couples TRBV7-2 to TRBJ2-1, with 9 nucleotides matching TRBD2. The CDR3 runs 14 residues. The V and J ends lost 2 bases and 10 bases, in that order; junction bases with no gene match: 6. CDR1 SGHTA and CDR2 FQGNSA come from the germline V gene. CDR3 sequence: CASSLQAGGYEQFF. The CDR3 nucleotides are TGTGCCAGCAGCTTACAAGCGGGGGGATACGAGCAGTTCTTC.

This clonotype was found many times. The chain couples TRBV5-6 to TRBJ2-1; no clear D gene. TRBJ2-3 explains the end of the DNA better; the J call may be wrong. The CDR3 covers 12 residues. CDR1 SGHDT and CDR2 YYEEEE come from the germline V gene. The CDR3 region has the DNA TGTGCCAGCAGCTTGGCGGATAGGGTGCAGTATTTT. Amino acids: CASSLADRVQYF.

This clonotype was detected ten times or more. The J gene is TRBJ2-7, the V gene TRBV30, with 7 bases lining up with TRBD2. CDR3 size: 15 residues. V lost 3 bases to trimming and J lost 9 bases; unmatched junction nucleotides: 17. Germline-derived CDR1 and CDR2 are GTSNPN and SVGIG (reference sequence). The CDR3 DNA reads TGTGCCTGGAGACCCCGGGGCGGGGAACGCGGGGGGCAGTACTTC. This sequence encodes CAWRPRGGERGGQYF.

Many counts were recorded for this clonotype. The genes are TRBV7-3 and TRBJ2-3; TRBD2 matches 9 bases. Losses at the gene ends were 5 bases for V and 0 bases for J; bases not matched to a gene: 6. Germline lookup yields CDR1 SGHTA and CDR2 FQGTGA. This CDR3 comprises 16 residues. CDR3 protein: CASSPAGGASTDTQYF. In DNA form, the CDR3 reads TGTGCCAGCAGCCCAGCGGGAGGTGCTAGCACAGATACGCAGTATTTT. The whole variable domain, remainder taken from reference TRBV7-3 and TRBJ2-3, is GAGVSQTPSNKVTEKGKYVELRCDPISGHTALYWYRQSLGQGPEFLIYFQGTGAADDSGLPNDRFFAVRPEGSVSTLKIQRTERGDSAVYLCASSPAGGASTDTQYFGPGTRLTVL.